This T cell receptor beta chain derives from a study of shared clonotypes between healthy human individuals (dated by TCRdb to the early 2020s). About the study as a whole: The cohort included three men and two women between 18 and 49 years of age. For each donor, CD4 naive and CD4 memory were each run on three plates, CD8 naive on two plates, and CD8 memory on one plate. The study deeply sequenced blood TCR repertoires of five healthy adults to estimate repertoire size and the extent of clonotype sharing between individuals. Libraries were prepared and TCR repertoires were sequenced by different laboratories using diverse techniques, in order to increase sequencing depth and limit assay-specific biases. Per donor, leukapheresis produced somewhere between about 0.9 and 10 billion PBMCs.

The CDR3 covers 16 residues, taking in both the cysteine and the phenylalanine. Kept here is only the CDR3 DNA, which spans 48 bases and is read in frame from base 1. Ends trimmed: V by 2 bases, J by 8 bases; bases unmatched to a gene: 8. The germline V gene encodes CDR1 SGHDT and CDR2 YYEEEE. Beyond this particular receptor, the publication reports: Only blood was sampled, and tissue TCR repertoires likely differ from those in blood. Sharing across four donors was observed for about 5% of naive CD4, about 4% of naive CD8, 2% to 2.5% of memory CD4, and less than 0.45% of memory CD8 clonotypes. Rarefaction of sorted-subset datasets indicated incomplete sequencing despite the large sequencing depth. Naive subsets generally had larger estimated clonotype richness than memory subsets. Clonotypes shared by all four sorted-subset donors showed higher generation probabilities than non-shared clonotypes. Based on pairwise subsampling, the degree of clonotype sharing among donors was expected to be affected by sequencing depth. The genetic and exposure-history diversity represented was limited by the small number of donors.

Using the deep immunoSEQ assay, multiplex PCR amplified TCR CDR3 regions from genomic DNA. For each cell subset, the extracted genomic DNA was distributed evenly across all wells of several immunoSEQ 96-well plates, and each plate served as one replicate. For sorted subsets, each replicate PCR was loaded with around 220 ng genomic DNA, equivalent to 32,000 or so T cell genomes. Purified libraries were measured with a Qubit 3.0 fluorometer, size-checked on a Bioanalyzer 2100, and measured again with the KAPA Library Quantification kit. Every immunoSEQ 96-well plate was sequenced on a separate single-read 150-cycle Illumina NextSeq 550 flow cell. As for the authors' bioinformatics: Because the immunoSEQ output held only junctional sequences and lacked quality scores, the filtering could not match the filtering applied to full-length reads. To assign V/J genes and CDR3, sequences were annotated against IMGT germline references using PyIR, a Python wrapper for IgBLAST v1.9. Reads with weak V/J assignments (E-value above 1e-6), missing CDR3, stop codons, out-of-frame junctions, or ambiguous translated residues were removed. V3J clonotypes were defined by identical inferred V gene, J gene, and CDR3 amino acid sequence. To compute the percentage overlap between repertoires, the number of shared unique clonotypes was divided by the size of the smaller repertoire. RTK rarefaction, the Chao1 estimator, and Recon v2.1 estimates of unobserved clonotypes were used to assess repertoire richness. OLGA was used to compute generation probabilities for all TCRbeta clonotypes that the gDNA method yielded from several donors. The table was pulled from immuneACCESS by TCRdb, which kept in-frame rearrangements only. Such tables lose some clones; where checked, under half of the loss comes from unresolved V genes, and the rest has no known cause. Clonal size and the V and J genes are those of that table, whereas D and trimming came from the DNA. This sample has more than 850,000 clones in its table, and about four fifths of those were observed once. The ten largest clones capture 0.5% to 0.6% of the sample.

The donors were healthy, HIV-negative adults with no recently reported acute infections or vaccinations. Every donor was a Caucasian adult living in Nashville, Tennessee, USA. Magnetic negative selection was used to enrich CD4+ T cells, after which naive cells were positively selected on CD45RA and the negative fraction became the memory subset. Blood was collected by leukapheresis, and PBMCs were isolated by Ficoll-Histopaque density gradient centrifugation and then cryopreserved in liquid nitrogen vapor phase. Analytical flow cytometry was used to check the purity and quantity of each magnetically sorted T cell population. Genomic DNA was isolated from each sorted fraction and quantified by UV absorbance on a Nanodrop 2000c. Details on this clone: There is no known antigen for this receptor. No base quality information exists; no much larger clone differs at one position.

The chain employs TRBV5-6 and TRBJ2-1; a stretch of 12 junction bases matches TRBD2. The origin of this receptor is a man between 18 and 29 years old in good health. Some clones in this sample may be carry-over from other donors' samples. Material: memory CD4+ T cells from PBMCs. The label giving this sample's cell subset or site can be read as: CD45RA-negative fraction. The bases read TGTGCCAGCAGCTTTACTAGCGGGAGGTTGGCGGATGAGCAGTTCTTC. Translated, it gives CASSFTSGRLADEQFF.